The clone carrying this T cell receptor beta chain was seen repeatedly, ten times or more. This record comes from a study of T-cell reconstitution after alpha-beta-depleted transplantation in children. Per germline, CDR1 SGHRS and CDR2 YFSETQ. The CDR3 totals 15 residues. Trimming removed 4 bases at V and 0 bases at J, with 12 bases between. Unique molecular identifiers were built into the TCRbeta library. Using its own MiXCR run on the PCR reads, TCRdb lists one record per CDR3 protein. The table shows more than 550,000 distinct CDR3 sequences, with more than 9% occurring only once. The specimen was PBMCs from the stem cell graft donor, collected from the stem cell graft. This TCR was sampled from a human donor who donated a stem cell graft to a child with acute myeloid leukemia. The chain has TRBV5-1 and TRBJ2-3, with D possibly being TRBD1 (7 bases). CDR3 protein: CASSGGTASTDTQYF. The CDR3 DNA reads TGCGCCAGCAGCGGGGGGACAGCTAGCACAGATACGCAGTATTTT.